This T cell receptor beta chain was captured in a study of blood T cells in healthy people across ages. Study-wide results and limits: CMV status of donors was unknown, possibly confounding expanded clonotype changes.

Of note for this clonotype: Its antigen is currently unknown.

The authors ran a second PCR of about 6 to 11 cycles using a sample-barcoded 5' primer and a J-beta primer mix. TCRdb re-derived calls from the 5' RACE reads in MiXCR, one entry per CDR3 protein. The table includes about 1.5 million distinct CDR3 sequences, about 43% detected once. The CDR3 is 17 amino acids. Looked up from germline, CDR1 is MNHNS and CDR2 is SASEGT. The V and J ends lost 4 bases and 0 bases, in that order; junction bases with no gene match: 11. The receptor comes from a woman younger than 30 in good health. The sample consisted of blood. The chain recombines TRBV6-1 with TRBJ1-2, with TRBD1 identical over 7 bases. The CDR3: CASSVVGRGLANYGYTF. The CDR3 nucleotides read TGTGCCAGCAGTGTGGTCGGCAGGGGGTTAGCTAACTATGGCTACACCTTC.